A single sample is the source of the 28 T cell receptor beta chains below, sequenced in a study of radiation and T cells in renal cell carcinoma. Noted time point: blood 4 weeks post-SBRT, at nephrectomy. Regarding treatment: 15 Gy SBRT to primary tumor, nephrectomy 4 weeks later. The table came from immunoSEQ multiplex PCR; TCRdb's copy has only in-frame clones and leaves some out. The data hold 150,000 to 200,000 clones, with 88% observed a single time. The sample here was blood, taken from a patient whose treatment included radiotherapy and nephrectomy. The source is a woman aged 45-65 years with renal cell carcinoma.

CDR3 nucleotide sequence: TGTGCCAGCAGCTTGGACAACTATGGCTACACCTTC. Translation: CASSLDNYGYTF. The J gene is TRBJ1-2, the V gene TRBV5-5; D remains ambiguous. The germline CDR1 and CDR2 sequences are SGHKS and YYEKEE (reference sequence). Trimming took off 0 bases at V and 2 bases at J, with 2 bases between the two ends. This CDR3 comprises 12 residues.

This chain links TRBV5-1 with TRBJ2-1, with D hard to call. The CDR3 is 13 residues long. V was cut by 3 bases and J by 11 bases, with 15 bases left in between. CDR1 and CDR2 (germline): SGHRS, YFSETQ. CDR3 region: CASSSSLGAKQFF. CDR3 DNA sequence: TGCGCCAGCAGCTCCTCCCTAGGAGCTAAGCAGTTCTTC.

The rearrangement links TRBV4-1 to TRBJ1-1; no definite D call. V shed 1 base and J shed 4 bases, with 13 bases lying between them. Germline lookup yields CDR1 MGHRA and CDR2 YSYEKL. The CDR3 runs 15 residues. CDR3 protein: CASSQGFREATEAFF. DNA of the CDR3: TGCGCCAGCAGCCAAGGCTTTAGGGAGGCCACTGAAGCTTTCTTT.

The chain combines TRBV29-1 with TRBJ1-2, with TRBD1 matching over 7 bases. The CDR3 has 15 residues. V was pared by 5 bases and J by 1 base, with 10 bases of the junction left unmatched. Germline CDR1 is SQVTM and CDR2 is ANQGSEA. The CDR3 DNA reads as TGCAGCGTTTATTTACAGGGGCTCAATAACTATGGCTACACCTTC. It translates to CSVYLQGLNNYGYTF. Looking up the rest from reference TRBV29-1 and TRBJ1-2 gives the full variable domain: SAVISQKPSRDICQRGTSLTIQCQVDSQVTMMFWYRQQPGQSLTLIATANQGSEATYESGFVIDKFPISRPNLTFSTLTVSNMSPEDSSIYLCSVYLQGLNNYGYTFGSGTRLTVV.

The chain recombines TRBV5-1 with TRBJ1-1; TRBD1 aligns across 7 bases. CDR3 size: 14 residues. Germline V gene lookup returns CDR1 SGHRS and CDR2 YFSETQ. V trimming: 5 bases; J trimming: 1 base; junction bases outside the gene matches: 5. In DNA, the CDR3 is TGCGCCAGCAGAACCGGGACAGCGAACACTGAAGCTTTCTTT. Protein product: CASRTGTANTEAFF.

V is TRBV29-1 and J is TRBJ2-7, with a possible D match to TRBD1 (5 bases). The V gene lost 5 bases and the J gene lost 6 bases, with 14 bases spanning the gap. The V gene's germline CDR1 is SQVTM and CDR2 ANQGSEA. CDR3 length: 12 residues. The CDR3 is CSVIQGVREQYF. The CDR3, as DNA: TGCAGCGTTATTCAAGGGGTCCGCGAGCAGTACTTC.

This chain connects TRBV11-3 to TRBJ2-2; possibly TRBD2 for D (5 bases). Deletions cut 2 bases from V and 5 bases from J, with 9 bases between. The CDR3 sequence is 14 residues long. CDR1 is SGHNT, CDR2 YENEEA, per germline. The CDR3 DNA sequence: TGTGCCAGCAGCTTACTACCGGGAACCGGGGAGCTGTTTTTT. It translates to CASSLLPGTGELFF. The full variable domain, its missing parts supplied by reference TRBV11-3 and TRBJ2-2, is EAGVVQSPRYKIIEKKQPVAFWCNPISGHNTLYWYLQNLGQGPELLIRYENEEAVDDSQLPKDRFSAERLKGVDSTLKIQPAELGDSAVYLCASSLLPGTGELFFGEGSRLTVL.

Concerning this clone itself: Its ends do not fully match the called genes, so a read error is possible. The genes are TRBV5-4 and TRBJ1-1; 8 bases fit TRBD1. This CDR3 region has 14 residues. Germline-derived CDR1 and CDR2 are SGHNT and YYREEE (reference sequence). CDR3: CASSLQGVNTEAFF. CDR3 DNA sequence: TGTGCCAGCAGCTTACAGGGGGTGAATACTGAAGCTTTCTTT.

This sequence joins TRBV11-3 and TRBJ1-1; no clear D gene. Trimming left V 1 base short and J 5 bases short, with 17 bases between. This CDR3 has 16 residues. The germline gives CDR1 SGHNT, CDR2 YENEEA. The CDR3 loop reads CASSLGPLAEGTEAFF. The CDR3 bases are TGTGCCAGCAGCTTAGGCCCCCTGGCAGAGGGAACTGAAGCTTTCTTT.

CDR3 in amino acids: CASSPRASPNTEAFF. For the CDR3, the DNA is TGTGCCAGCAGCCCGAGGGCTTCCCCGAACACTGAAGCTTTCTTT. This chain uses TRBV7-9 with TRBJ1-1; D uncertain. Germline-derived CDR1 and CDR2 are SEHNR and FQNEAQ (reference sequence). The CDR3 spans 15 residues. The V end lost 5 bases, the J end lost 1 base, and 14 bases lay between the germline ends.

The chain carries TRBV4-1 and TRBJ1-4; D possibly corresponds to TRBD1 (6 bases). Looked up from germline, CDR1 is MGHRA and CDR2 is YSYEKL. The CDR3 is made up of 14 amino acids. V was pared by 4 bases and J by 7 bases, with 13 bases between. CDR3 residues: CASSPAGAFEKLFF. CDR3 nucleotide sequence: TGCGCCAGCAGCCCCGCGGGGGCTTTTGAAAAACTGTTTTTT.

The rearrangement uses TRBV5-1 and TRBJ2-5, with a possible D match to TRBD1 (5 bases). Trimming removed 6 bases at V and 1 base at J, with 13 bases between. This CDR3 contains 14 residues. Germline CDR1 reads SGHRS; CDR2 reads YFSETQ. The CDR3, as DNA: TGCGCCAGCAAGAGGCGGCAGGGCCAAGAGACCCAGTACTTC. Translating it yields CASKRRQGQETQYF.

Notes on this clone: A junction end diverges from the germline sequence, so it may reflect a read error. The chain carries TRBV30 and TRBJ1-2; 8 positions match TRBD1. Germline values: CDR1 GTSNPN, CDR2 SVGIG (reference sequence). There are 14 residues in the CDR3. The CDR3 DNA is TGTGTCTGGAGTGTACTGACAGGGGTCTATGGCTACACCTTC. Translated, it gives CVWSVLTGVYGYTF.

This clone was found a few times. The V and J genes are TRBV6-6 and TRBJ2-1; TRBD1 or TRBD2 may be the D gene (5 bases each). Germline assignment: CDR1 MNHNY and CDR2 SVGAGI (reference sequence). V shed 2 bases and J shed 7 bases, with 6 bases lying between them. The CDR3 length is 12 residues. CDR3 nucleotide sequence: TGTGCCAGCAGTTACGGGACGAATGAGCAGTTCTTC. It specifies CASSYGTNEQFF.

CDR3 in DNA: TGTGCCAGCAGCTTGGCGGACCACCCCTACGAGCAGTACTTC. As protein: CASSLADHPYEQYF. The chain carries TRBV5-5 and TRBJ2-7, with D hard to call. The CDR3 spans 14 residues. V shed 0 bases and J shed 2 bases, with 9 bases lying between them. Per germline, CDR1 SGHKS and CDR2 YYEKEE (reference sequence).

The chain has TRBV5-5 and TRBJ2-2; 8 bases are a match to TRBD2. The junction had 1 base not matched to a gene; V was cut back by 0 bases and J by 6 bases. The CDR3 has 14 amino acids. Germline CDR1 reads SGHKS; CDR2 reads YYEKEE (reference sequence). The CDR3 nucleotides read TGTGCCAGCAGCTTGGGACTAGCGTCCGGGGAGCTGTTTTTT. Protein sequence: CASSLGLASGELFF.

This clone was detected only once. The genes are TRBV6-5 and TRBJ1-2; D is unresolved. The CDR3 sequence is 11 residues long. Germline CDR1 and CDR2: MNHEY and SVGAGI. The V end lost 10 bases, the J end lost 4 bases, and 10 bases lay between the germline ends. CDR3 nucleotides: TGTGCCATAGCCGGCGGCTATGGCTACACCTTC. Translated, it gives CAIAGGYGYTF.

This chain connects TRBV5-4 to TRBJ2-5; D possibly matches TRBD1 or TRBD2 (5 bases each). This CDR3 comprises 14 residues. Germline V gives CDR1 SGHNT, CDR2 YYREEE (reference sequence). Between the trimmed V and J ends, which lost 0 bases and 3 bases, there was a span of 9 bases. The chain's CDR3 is CASSLGDGEETQYF. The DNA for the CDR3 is TGTGCCAGCAGCTTGGGGGACGGAGAAGAGACCCAGTACTTC.

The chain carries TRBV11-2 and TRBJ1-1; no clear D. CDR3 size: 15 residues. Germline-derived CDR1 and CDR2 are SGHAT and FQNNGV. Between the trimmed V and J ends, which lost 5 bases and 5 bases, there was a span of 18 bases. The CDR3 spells CASSRPGRRKTEAFF. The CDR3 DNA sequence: TGTGCCAGCAGCCGCCCAGGTCGCCGGAAAACTGAAGCTTTCTTT.

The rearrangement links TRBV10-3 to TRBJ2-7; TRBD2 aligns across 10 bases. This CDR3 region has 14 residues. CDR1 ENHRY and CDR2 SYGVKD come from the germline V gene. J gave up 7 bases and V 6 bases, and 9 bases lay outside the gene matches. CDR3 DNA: TGTGCCATCAGATCAAGCGGGGGGGTCGGGGAGCAGTACTTC. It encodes CAIRSSGGVGEQYF.

This CDR3 reads CAWSYDSYYEQYF. CDR3 sequence (DNA): TGTGCCTGGAGTTACGACAGCTACTACGAGCAGTACTTC. This chain links TRBV30 with TRBJ2-7; possibly TRBD1 for D (5 bases). This CDR3 is 13 amino acids long. Trimming cost V 2 bases and J 3 bases, with 11 bases left between them. CDR1 is GTSNPN, CDR2 SVGIG, per germline (reference sequence).

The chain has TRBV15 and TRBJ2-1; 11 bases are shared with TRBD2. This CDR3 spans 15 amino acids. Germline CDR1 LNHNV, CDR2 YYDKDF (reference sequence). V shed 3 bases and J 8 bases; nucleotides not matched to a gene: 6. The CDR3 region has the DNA TGTGCCACCAGCAGTTTAGCGGGGGGGCCCCATGAGCAGTTCTTC. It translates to CATSSLAGGPHEQFF.

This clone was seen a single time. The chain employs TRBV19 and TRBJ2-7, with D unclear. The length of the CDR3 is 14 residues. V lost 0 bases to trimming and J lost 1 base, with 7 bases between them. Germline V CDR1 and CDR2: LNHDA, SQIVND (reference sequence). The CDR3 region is CASSIEDGSYEQYF. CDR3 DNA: TGTGCCAGTAGTATAGAGGACGGTTCCTACGAGCAGTACTTC.

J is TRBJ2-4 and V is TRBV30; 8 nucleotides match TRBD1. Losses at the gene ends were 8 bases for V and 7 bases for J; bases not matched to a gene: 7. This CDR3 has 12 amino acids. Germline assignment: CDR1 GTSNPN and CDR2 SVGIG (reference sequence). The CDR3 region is CAGQGYSNIQYF. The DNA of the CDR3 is TGTGCCGGACAGGGTTATTCGAACATTCAGTACTTC.

The CDR3 nucleotides read TGTGCCTGGAAAGAGGGGGGTTCGGGCGGCTACACCTTC. Translation: CAWKEGGSGGYTF. This chain joins TRBV30 and TRBJ1-2; a weak D match, TRBD1 (6 bases). With 4 bases removed from V and 8 bases from J, the gap between germline ends came to 17 bases. Germline CDR1 and CDR2: GTSNPN and SVGIG (reference sequence). This CDR3 is 13 amino acids long. Drawing the rest from reference TRBV30 and TRBJ1-2, the complete variable domain is SQTIHQWPATLVQPVGSPLSLECTVEGTSNPNLYWYRQAAGRGLQLLFYSVGIGQISSEVPQNLSASRPQDRQFILSSKKLLLSDSGFYLCAWKEGGSGGYTFGSGTRLTVV.

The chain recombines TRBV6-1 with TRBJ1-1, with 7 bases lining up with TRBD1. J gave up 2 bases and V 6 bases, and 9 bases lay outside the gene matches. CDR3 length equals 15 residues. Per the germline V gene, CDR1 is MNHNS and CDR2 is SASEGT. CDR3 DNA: TGTGCCAGCAGCGGGGTTGGGACAGTTAACACTGAAGCTTTCTTT. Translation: CASSGVGTVNTEAFF.

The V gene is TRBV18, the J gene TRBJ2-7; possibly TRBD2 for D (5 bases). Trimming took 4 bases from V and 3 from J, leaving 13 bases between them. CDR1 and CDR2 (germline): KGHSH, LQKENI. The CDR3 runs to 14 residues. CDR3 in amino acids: CASSQAGKDYEQYF. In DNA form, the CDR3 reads TGTGCCAGCTCACAAGCCGGGAAAGACTACGAGCAGTACTTC.

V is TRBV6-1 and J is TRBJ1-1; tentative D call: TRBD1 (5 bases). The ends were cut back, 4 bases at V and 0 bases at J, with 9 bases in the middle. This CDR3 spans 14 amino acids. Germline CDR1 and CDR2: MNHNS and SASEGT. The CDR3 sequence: CASSGLQVNTEAFF. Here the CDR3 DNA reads TGTGCCAGCAGTGGTCTACAGGTGAACACTGAAGCTTTCTTT.